Shown below are 20 T cell receptor beta chains from a single sample sequenced in a study of naive and memory T cell subsets. Two oligonucleotides, mixed equimolar, formed the beta constant-region primer covering TRBC1 and TRBC2. TCRdb called the UMI-ligation and nested PCR reads again in MiXCR, with one record for every CDR3 protein. Among tens of thousands of distinct CDR3 sequences listed, about 14% were seen once. The source material was effector memory CD4+ T cells from blood. Subset meaning: effector memory, CD45RA- CD27-. The receptors come from a human donor in good health.

The V call is TRBV15, the J call TRBJ1-4, with D uncertain. Germline values: CDR1 LNHNV, CDR2 YYDKDF (reference sequence). This CDR3 contains 13 residues. With 1 base removed from V and 3 bases from J, the gap between germline ends came to 3 bases. CDR3 DNA: TGTGCCACCAGCAGAGGCCCTAATGAAAAACTGTTTTTT. Amino acids: CATSRGPNEKLFF.

This chain joins TRBV6-1 and TRBJ1-6, with 8 bases fitting TRBD1. CDR1 is MNHNS and CDR2 is SASEGT in the germline V gene. CDR3 length: 15 residues. With 5 bases clipped from V and 5 bases from J, the junction kept 5 bases outside the gene matches. The CDR3: CASSPRTGNNSPLHF. The DNA for the CDR3 is TGTGCCAGCAGTCCGAGGACAGGGAATAATTCACCCCTCCACTTT.

This clonotype has a count of ten or more. The chain uses TRBV7-8 and TRBJ2-7; 9 bases are shared with TRBD2. The CDR3 spans 18 residues. V shed 3 bases and J 4 bases; nucleotides not matched to a gene: 16. CDR1 SGHVS and CDR2 FQNEAQ come from the germline V gene. The CDR3 spells CASSLFGAGGSPAYEQYF. The CDR3 DNA reads TGTGCCAGCAGCTTGTTCGGAGCGGGAGGAAGCCCGGCGTACGAGCAGTACTTC.

The chain couples TRBV20-1 to TRBJ2-7, with 11 positions matching TRBD2. J was trimmed by 6 bases and V by 5 bases; bases with no gene match: 6. CDR3 length equals 13 residues. Germline loops: CDR1 DFQATT, CDR2 SNEGSKA (reference sequence). This CDR3 is CSAELAGALEQYF. The CDR3 region has the DNA TGCAGTGCTGAACTAGCGGGAGCCCTCGAGCAGTACTTC.

This clonotype was seen more than once but under ten times. The V gene is TRBV19, the J gene TRBJ2-1; possibly TRBD2 for D (5 bases). The germline CDR1 and CDR2 sequences are LNHDA and SQIVND (reference sequence). Trimming took off 7 bases at V and 1 base at J, with 17 bases between the two ends. The length of the CDR3 is 16 residues. CDR3 in DNA: TGTGCCAGTAATCCTACGACTCGGAGGTCCTACAATGAGCAGTTCTTC. Residues: CASNPTTRRSYNEQFF.

At least ten counts were recorded for this clonotype. DNA for the CDR3: TGCAGTGCTAGAGTGGTGGGTAGCGGGATGCAGAGCTCCTACAATGAGCAGTTCTTC. Residues: CSARVVGSGMQSSYNEQFF. J is TRBJ2-1 and V is TRBV20-1; 8 positions match TRBD2. CDR1 is DFQATT and CDR2 is SNEGSKA in the germline V gene (reference sequence). Losses at the gene ends were 1 base for V and 0 bases for J; bases not matched to a gene: 14. The CDR3 sequence is 19 residues long.

The chain combines TRBV4-3 with TRBJ2-5, with a weak D call TRBD2 (6 bases). Trimming cost V 1 base and J 9 bases, with 15 bases left between them. The CDR3 is 14 residues long. From germline, CDR1 is LGHNA and CDR2 YSLEER. The chain's CDR3 is CASSQGLEGWAQYF. Here the CDR3 DNA reads TGCGCCAGCAGCCAAGGGCTGGAGGGGTGGGCCCAGTACTTC.

This clonotype was seen a few times. The chain couples TRBV12-5 to TRBJ1-5; 9 bases agree with TRBD1. The germline CDR1 and CDR2 sequences are LGHNT and FRNRAP. The CDR3 covers 17 residues. The ends lost 0 bases at V and 1 base at J; junction bases unmatched: 4. The CDR3 loop reads CASGLVRQGGSNQPQHF. The DNA for the CDR3 is TGTGCTAGTGGTTTGGTACGACAGGGGGGCAGCAATCAGCCCCAGCATTTT.

This clonotype was detected only a few times. J is TRBJ2-1 and V is TRBV15; 8 bases fit TRBD2. Per germline, CDR1 LNHNV and CDR2 YYDKDF (reference sequence). V gave up 3 bases and J gave up 7 bases; unmatched junction bases: 14. The CDR3 extends over 17 amino acids. DNA for the CDR3: TGTGCCACCAGCAGTCATCGGCGCGGGGGGATCGGGAATGAGCAGTTCTTC. This encodes CATSSHRRGGIGNEQFF.

The sample holds a few counts of this clonotype. The V gene is TRBV30, the J gene TRBJ2-7; D unclear. The CDR3 is 13 amino acids. CDR1 is GTSNPN and CDR2 is SVGIG in the germline V gene (reference sequence). V was shortened by 2 bases and J by 5 bases, with 13 bases between the two germline ends. The CDR3 bases are TGTGCCTGGAGTCTAAACCGACTTGACGAGCAGTACTTC. Protein product: CAWSLNRLDEQYF.

The sample holds a few counts of this clonotype. The rearrangement uses TRBV12-3 or TRBV12-4 and TRBJ1-5, with D possibly being TRBD1 (5 bases). The CDR3 has 12 amino acids. With 5 bases removed from V and 11 bases from J, the gap between germline ends came to 13 bases. The CDR3 sequence: CASSLQGGSQHF. In DNA form, the CDR3 reads TGTGCCAGCAGTCTTCAGGGAGGGTCCCAGCATTTT.

The chain is built from TRBV11-1 and TRBJ2-7; TRBD1 matches at 10 bases. Germline V CDR1 and CDR2: SGHAT, FQDESV (reference sequence). The CDR3 is made up of 14 amino acids. The junction had 8 bases not matched to a gene; V was cut back by 6 bases and J by 6 bases. CDR3 residues: CASSSAGTGVEQYF. The CDR3 DNA reads TGTGCCAGCAGTAGCGCCGGGACAGGGGTCGAGCAGTACTTC.

This clonotype was observed a few times. CDR3 sequence: CASSFVAYLTTDTQYF. CDR3 DNA: TGTGCCAGCAGTTTTGTTGCTTACCTCACCACAGATACGCAGTATTTT. V usage is TRBV12-3 or TRBV12-4 and J usage is TRBJ2-3; D not resolved. With 3 bases removed from V and 2 bases from J, the gap between germline ends came to 15 bases. The CDR3 is 16 residues long.

CDR3 region: CASSRGQGATTGELFF. The CDR3, as DNA: TGTGCCAGTAGTCGCGGACAGGGCGCCACCACCGGGGAGCTGTTTTTT. The genes are TRBV19 and TRBJ2-2, with TRBD1 matching 8 bases. The CDR3 is 16 residues long. Germline V gives CDR1 LNHDA, CDR2 SQIVND (reference sequence). V was clipped by 5 bases and J by 4 bases; unmatched bases: 9.

This clonotype was seen at least ten times. J is TRBJ2-2 and V is TRBV7-6; unclear D gene. The CDR3 length is 15 residues. Trimming left V 2 bases short and J 3 bases short, with 10 bases between. Germline lookup yields CDR1 SGHVS and CDR2 FNYEAQ. The CDR3 DNA sequence: TGTGCCAGCAGCTTATCGATGACATACACCGGGGAGCTGTTTTTT. Translated, it gives CASSLSMTYTGELFF. Full variable domain (remainder filled in from reference TRBV7-6 and TRBJ2-2): GAGVSQSPRYKVTKRGQDVALRCDPISGHVSLYWYRQALGQGPEFLTYFNYEAQQDKSGLPNDRFSAERPEGSISTLTIQRTEQRDSAMYRCASSLSMTYTGELFFGEGSRLTVL.

The V gene is TRBV6-5, the J gene TRBJ2-5; TRBD2 agrees at 12 bases. After removal of 2 bases from V and 4 bases from J, the junction contained 2 bases not matched to a gene. The CDR3 extends over 15 amino acids. The V gene's germline CDR1 is MNHEY and CDR2 SVGAGI. This chain's CDR3 is CASSYQLAGGETQYF. The CDR3 DNA is TGTGCCAGCAGTTACCAACTAGCGGGAGGAGAGACCCAGTACTTC.

This clonotype was observed a few times. The chain couples TRBV27 to TRBJ2-1; D is possibly TRBD2 (6 bases). Germline V lookup: CDR1 MNHEY, CDR2 SMNVEV (reference sequence). Trimming took 5 bases from V and 2 from J, leaving 13 bases between them. There are 15 residues in the CDR3. The CDR3 DNA reads TGTGCCAGCAGTACGGGAGCGCAGACCTACAATGAGCAGTTCTTC. This codes for CASSTGAQTYNEQFF.

This clonotype was seen many times. The genes are TRBV5-1 and TRBJ2-5; no definite D call. V lost 5 bases to trimming and J lost 2 bases, with 4 bases between them. The CDR3 sequence is 11 residues long. The V gene's germline CDR1 is SGHRS and CDR2 YFSETQ. In DNA, the CDR3 is TGCGCCAGCAGGGGGCAAGAGACCCAGTACTTC. Its translation is CASRGQETQYF.

This clonotype was seen a few times. The V and J genes are TRBV9 and TRBJ2-3; D unclear. CDR3 length: 13 residues. Per germline, CDR1 SGDLS and CDR2 YYNGEE. With 1 base removed from V and 1 base from J, the gap between germline ends came to 4 bases. As DNA, the CDR3 is TGTGCCAGCAGCGTATTTGGCACAGATACGCAGTATTTT. Amino acid sequence: CASSVFGTDTQYF.

This chain uses TRBV20-1 with TRBJ1-3; no reliable D call. V lost 0 bases and J lost 8, with 20 bases in between. The CDR3 runs 16 residues. CDR1 and CDR2 from the germline V gene are DFQATT and SNEGSKA (reference sequence). In DNA, the CDR3 is TGCAGTGCTAGAGATGATGGAGGAGGGTCGTCAGACACCATATATTTT. This sequence encodes CSARDDGGGSSDTIYF.